Shown below are 10 T cell receptor beta chains from a single sample sequenced in a study of T cell responses to AZD1222 COVID-19 vaccine. This table comes from immunoSEQ multiplex PCR, and its TCRdb copy is limited to in-frame clones, with some not included. The data show around 80,000 clones, more than 85% seen once. The sample in question was peripheral blood, obtained 28 days after the second AZD1222 dose. The receptor source for this set is an adult who received the AZD1222 COVID-19 vaccine.

The chain joins TRBV5-1 to TRBJ2-4; D is undetermined. Germline CDR1 and CDR2: SGHRS and YFSETQ. The CDR3 has 15 residues. V was clipped by 0 bases and J by 5 bases, with 12 bases between them. CDR3 region: CASSLGRQPQNIQYF. The CDR3 DNA follows: TGCGCCAGCAGCTTGGGACGGCAACCTCAAAACATTCAGTACTTC.

V gene TRBV6-5 combines with J gene TRBJ2-7; TRBD1 or TRBD2 may be the D gene (6 bases each). Germline assignment: CDR1 MNHEY and CDR2 SVGAGI. This CDR3 has 13 residues. The germline V and J ends were trimmed by 8 bases and 5 bases, with 16 bases remaining between them. The CDR3 loop reads CASALPGADEQYF. CDR3 DNA: TGTGCCAGCGCGCTTCCGGGGGCCGACGAGCAGTACTTC.

This sequence joins TRBV28 and TRBJ1-1; weak D call: TRBD1 (6 bases). The CDR3 consists of 13 residues. V was clipped by 1 base and J by 4 bases, with 7 bases between them. The germline V gene encodes CDR1 MDHEN and CDR2 SYDVKM. In DNA, the CDR3 is TGTGCCAGCAGTTTATTACAGGGCACTGAAGCTTTCTTT. This translates into CASSLLQGTEAFF.

The rearrangement joins TRBV11-2 to TRBJ1-1, with D possibly matching TRBD1 (5 bases). Germline V gene data show CDR1 as SGHAT and CDR2 as FQNNGV. V lost 7 bases and J 4 bases, leaving 13 bases between the germline ends. CDR3 length: 13 amino acids. The CDR3, as DNA: TGTGCCAGCACCGGTAGGGGCATCACTGAAGCTTTCTTT. The encoded protein is CASTGRGITEAFF.

This chain joins TRBV4-1 and TRBJ1-5; 10 positions agree with TRBD1. The germline gives CDR1 MGHRA, CDR2 YSYEKL. Losses at the gene ends were 1 base for V and 6 bases for J; bases not matched to a gene: 6. The CDR3 contains 16 residues. CDR3 loop: CASSQGLTGGGQPQHF. The CDR3 DNA follows: TGCGCCAGCAGCCAAGGGTTGACAGGGGGCGGTCAGCCCCAGCATTTT.

The V call is TRBV9, the J call TRBJ2-1; 12 bases agree with TRBD2. V was pared by 2 bases and J by 7 bases, with 10 bases of the junction left unmatched. Germline loops: CDR1 SGDLS, CDR2 YYNGEE. This CDR3 has 17 residues. In DNA, the CDR3 is TGTGCCAGCAGCGTTACAGTTCTAGCGGGAGGGGGGAATGAGCAGTTCTTC. Translating gives CASSVTVLAGGGNEQFF.

The chain employs TRBV6-4 and TRBJ1-6; 12 nucleotides match TRBD1. There are 15 residues in the CDR3. Germline values: CDR1 MRHNA, CDR2 SNTAGT. V trimming: 2 bases; J trimming: 8 bases; junction bases outside the gene matches: 1. The CDR3 coding sequence is TGTGCCAGCAGTGACGGGACAGGGGGCGATTCACCCCTCCACTTT. This sequence encodes CASSDGTGGDSPLHF.

V usage is TRBV6-5 and J usage is TRBJ2-7; D is undetermined. V was cut by 6 bases and J by 3 bases, with 12 bases left in between. Germline CDR1 is MNHEY and CDR2 is SVGAGI. The CDR3 extends over 13 amino acids. The CDR3 loop is CASSPPVDYEQYF. The CDR3 region has the DNA TGTGCCAGCAGCCCCCCGGTAGACTACGAGCAGTACTTC.

The J gene is TRBJ2-5, the V gene TRBV5-1, with TRBD2 as a possible D gene (5 bases). Germline loops: CDR1 SGHRS, CDR2 YFSETQ. There are 14 residues in the CDR3. The germline V and J ends were trimmed by 4 bases and 2 bases, with 12 bases remaining between them. CDR3 in DNA: TGCGCCAGCAGCCTGGGCGGGCGTCAAGAGACCCAGTACTTC. Its protein product is CASSLGGRQETQYF.

The chain combines TRBV30 with TRBJ1-5; D is undetermined. V dropped 5 bases and J dropped 5 bases, with 13 bases sitting between them. CDR3 length: 13 residues. CDR1 and CDR2 (germline): GTSNPN, SVGIG (reference sequence). The CDR3 region has the DNA TGTGCCTGGGCCGACCTAAGCGATCAGCCCCAGCATTTT. Translated: CAWADLSDQPQHF.